The clone carrying this TCR beta chain was observed a single time. What it binds is unknown. The data originate from a study of shared clonotypes between healthy human individuals. Overall study findings and caveats: With several donors compared, roughly 5% of naive CD4 clonotypes were shared.

The CDR3 consists of 17 residues. Germline V lookup: CDR1 LNHNV, CDR2 YYDKDF (reference sequence). The germline V and J ends were trimmed by 0 bases and 0 bases, with 12 bases remaining between them. Sequencing was performed with immunoSEQ multiplex PCR; in TCRdb, only in-frame clones are kept and a portion is missing. Of roughly 890,000 clones in the sample, 80% to 95% were seen once. CD45RO-negative CD8 cells positively selected for CCR7 made up the naive population, which excluded terminally differentiated effector memory CD45RA+ cells. All donors were healthy HIV-negative adults lacking recent acute infections or vaccinations.

The sample taken for sequencing was naive CD8+ T cells sorted from blood. The receptor was isolated from a man aged 30-40 years in good health. The chain carries TRBV15 and TRBJ1-5; D remains unclear. The CDR3 loop reads CATSRDMVGYSNQPQHF. The CDR3 DNA reads as TGTGCCACCAGCAGAGACATGGTGGGGTATAGCAATCAGCCCCAGCATTTT.